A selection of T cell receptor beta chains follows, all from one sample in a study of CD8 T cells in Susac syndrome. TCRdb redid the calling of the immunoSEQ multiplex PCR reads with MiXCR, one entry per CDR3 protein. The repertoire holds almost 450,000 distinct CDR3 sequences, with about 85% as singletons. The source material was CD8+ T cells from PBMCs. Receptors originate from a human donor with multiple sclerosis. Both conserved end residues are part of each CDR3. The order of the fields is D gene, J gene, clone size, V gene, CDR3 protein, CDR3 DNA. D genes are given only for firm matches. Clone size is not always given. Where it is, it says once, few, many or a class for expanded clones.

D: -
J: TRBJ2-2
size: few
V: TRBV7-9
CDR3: CASSFSAGNTGELFF
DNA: TGTGCCAGCAGCTTTTCAGCGGGGAACACCGGGGAGCTGTTTTTT

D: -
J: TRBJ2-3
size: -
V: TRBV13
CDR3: CASSLEGGALTDTQYF
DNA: TGTGCCAGCAGCTTAGAAGGGGGGGCACTCACAGATACGCAGTATTTT

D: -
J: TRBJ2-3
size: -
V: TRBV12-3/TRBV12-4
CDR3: CASSRQETDTQYF
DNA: TGTGCCAGCAGCCGACAGGAGACAGATACGCAGTATTTT

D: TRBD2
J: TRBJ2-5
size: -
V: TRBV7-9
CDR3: CASSLKRLAGAYQETQYF
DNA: TGTGCCAGCAGCTTAAAGCGGCTAGCGGGGGCGTACCAAGAGACCCAGTACTTC

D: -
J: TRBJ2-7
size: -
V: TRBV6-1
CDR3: CASGSAGNEQYF
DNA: TGTGCCAGCGGGTCGGCAGGGAACGAGCAGTACTTC

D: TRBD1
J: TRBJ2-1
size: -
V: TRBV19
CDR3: CASSIPGQVNEQFF
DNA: TGTGCCAGTAGTATACCGGGACAGGTAAATGAGCAGTTCTTC

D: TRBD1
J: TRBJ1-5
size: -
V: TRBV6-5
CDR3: CASRTGFGNQPQHF
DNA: TGTGCCAGCAGGACAGGGTTTGGCAATCAGCCCCAGCATTTT

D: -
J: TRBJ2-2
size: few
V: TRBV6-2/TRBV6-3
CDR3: CASSYSVDTGELFF
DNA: TGTGCCAGCAGTTACTCGGTGGACACCGGGGAGCTGTTTTTT

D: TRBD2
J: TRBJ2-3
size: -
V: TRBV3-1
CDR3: CASSQDLAGSTDTQYF
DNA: TGTGCCAGCAGCCAAGACCTAGCGGGGAGCACAGATACGCAGTATTTT

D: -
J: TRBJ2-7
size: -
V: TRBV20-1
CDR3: CSAPTGLYEQYF
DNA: TGCAGTGCGCCGACAGGCCTCTACGAGCAGTACTTC

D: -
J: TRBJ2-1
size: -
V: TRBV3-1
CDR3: CASSQELLAGSDNEQFF
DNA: TGTGCCAGCAGCCAAGAACTACTAGCAGGATCGGACAATGAGCAGTTCTTC

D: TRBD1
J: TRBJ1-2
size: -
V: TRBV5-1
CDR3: CASSSTPWTGGLLGYTF
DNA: TGCGCCAGCAGCTCCACGCCATGGACAGGGGGCCTCCTTGGCTACACCTTC

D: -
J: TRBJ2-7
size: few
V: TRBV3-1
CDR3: CASSQGGTYEQYF
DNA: TGTGCCAGCAGCCAGGGCGGGACCTACGAGCAGTACTTC